Included here is one T cell receptor beta chain sequence, with context. The sample is drawn from a study of regulatory and conventional T cells in breast cancer. Trimming took 2 bases from V and 4 from J; bases not matched to a gene: 6. Germline V CDR1 and CDR2: SGHRS, YFSETQ. The CDR3 totals 15 residues. TCRdb reprocessed the PCR reads via MiXCR and lists one record per CDR3 protein. The repertoire holds around 15,000 distinct CDR3 sequences, with more than 30% as singletons. Input material: conventional T cells from blood. The TCR sequence derives from a female donor in good health. The rearrangement joins TRBV5-1 to TRBJ2-3; 8 nucleotides align to TRBD2. The CDR3 nucleotides read TGCGCCAGCAGCTTAAGGAGCGGGAGCGCAGATACGCAGTATTTT. Residues: CASSLRSGSADTQYF.